These 21 T cell receptor beta chains came from one sample sequenced in a study of CD8+ T cells in alopecia areata. Treatment meaning: oral pan-JAK inhibitor, 5-10 mg twice daily. Reverse transcribed after extraction, RNA yielded cDNA as the sequencing template. Assay used: immunoSEQ multiplex PCR; TCRdb lists only in-frame clones, some missing. Of some 170,000 clones listed, roughly 58% were seen once; the top ten hold 15% to 20%. The source was CD4+ T cells sorted from blood, collected at week 56, from a patient treated with tofacitinib. The receptors were sampled from a human donor with alopecia areata.

The chain carries TRBV30 and TRBJ2-1; D is possibly TRBD2 (7 bases). The CDR3 consists of 14 residues. V gave up 0 bases and J gave up 8 bases, with 14 bases separating them. CDR1 is GTSNPN and CDR2 is SVGIG in the germline V gene (reference sequence). The CDR3 coding sequence is TGTGCCTGGAGTGTTAGAGGGGGGGCCCATGAGCAGTTCTTC. Protein product: CAWSVRGGAHEQFF.

The rearrangement links TRBV29-1 to TRBJ1-1, with 7 bases identical to TRBD1. The CDR3 runs 10 residues. CDR1 is SQVTM, CDR2 ANQGSEA, per germline. V dropped 7 bases and J dropped 8; count of bases not matched to a gene: 4. CDR3 in amino acids: CSGRDREAFF. The CDR3 DNA reads TGCAGCGGACGGGACAGAGAAGCTTTCTTT.

This chain connects TRBV2 to TRBJ2-3, with 10 bases identical to TRBD2. The junction had 12 bases not matched to a gene; V was cut back by 7 bases and J by 2 bases. CDR3 length: 17 residues. Germline-derived CDR1 and CDR2 are SNHLY and FYNNEI. CDR3 protein: CASTPGASGGFTDTQYF. The CDR3 coding sequence is TGTGCCAGCACCCCTGGGGCTAGCGGGGGCTTCACAGATACGCAGTATTTT.

The CDR3 DNA is TGTGCCAGCAGCGTAGTCGAAGGAGAGACCCAGTACTTC. Translated: CASSVVEGETQYF. The rearrangement uses TRBV9 and TRBJ2-5; no firm D call. This CDR3 has 13 amino acids. Germline V gene data show CDR1 as SGDLS and CDR2 as YYNGEE. With 0 bases removed from V and 4 bases from J, the gap between germline ends came to 7 bases. The full variable domain, in which reference TRBV9 and TRBJ2-5 provide the parts outside the CDR3, is DSGVTQTPKHLITATGQRVTLRCSPRSGDLSVYWYQQSLDQGLQFLIQYYNGEERAKGNILERFSAQQFPDLHSELNLSSLELGDSALYFCASSVVEGETQYFGPGTRLLVL.

The V call is TRBV5-1, the J call TRBJ2-4, with D uncertain. Between the trimmed V and J ends, which lost 1 base and 7 bases, there was a span of 6 bases. Germline values: CDR1 SGHRS, CDR2 YFSETQ. The CDR3 contains 12 residues. The CDR3, as DNA: TGCGCCAGCAGCTTGACAGAGAACATTCAGTACTTC. The encoded protein is CASSLTENIQYF.

The rearrangement joins TRBV6-1 to TRBJ1-3; no firm D call. This CDR3 has 13 amino acids. V lost 8 bases to trimming and J lost 2 bases, with 10 bases between them. Germline-derived CDR1 and CDR2 are MNHNS and SASEGT. CDR3 in DNA: TGTGCCAGCCTAAGTCGGACTGGAAACACCATATATTTT. Protein sequence: CASLSRTGNTIYF.

The chain couples TRBV4-1 to TRBJ1-4; D is undetermined. V was trimmed by 3 bases and J by 4 bases, leaving 6 bases between them. The CDR3 sequence is 13 residues long. The germline gives CDR1 MGHRA, CDR2 YSYEKL. The CDR3 bases are TGCGCCAGCAGCCATTACGGTAATGAAAAACTGTTTTTT. Translation gives CASSHYGNEKLFF.

This clone showed up just a few times. The CDR3 DNA follows: TGCGCCAGCAGCCAAGAAGGGGGACCAGATACGCAGTATTTT. It yields the protein CASSQEGGPDTQYF. The chain joins TRBV4-1 to TRBJ2-3; TRBD1 is a possible D gene (6 bases). The CDR3 has 14 residues. Trimming stripped 0 bases from V and 4 bases from J, with 8 bases between. Germline CDR1 MGHRA, CDR2 YSYEKL.

This clone was counted between two and nine times. The chain recombines TRBV29-1 with TRBJ2-3; 12 bases align to TRBD2. Germline V gives CDR1 SQVTM, CDR2 ANQGSEA. CDR3 length: 16 amino acids. Losses at the gene ends were 6 bases for V and 0 bases for J; bases not matched to a gene: 7. CDR3 bases: TGCAGCGTGCGGGGAGGACTAGCGGGGAGCACAGATACGCAGTATTTT. It yields the protein CSVRGGLAGSTDTQYF.

Notes on this clone: The sample holds other DNA sequences that translate to the same CDR3. The V call is TRBV2, the J call TRBJ2-5; the D is unclear. Germline-derived CDR1 and CDR2 are SNHLY and FYNNEI. This CDR3 is 11 amino acids long. The V gene lost 6 bases and the J gene lost 2 bases, with 4 bases spanning the gap. CDR3 sequence reads: CASSVQETQYF. Written as DNA, the CDR3 is TGTGCCAGCAGCGTACAAGAGACCCAGTACTTC.

The J gene is TRBJ2-5, the V gene TRBV5-6, with TRBD2 matching over 8 bases. V lost 6 bases and J lost 5; bases outside the gene matches: 6. CDR1 is SGHDT, CDR2 YYEEEE, per germline. This CDR3 spans 13 amino acids. CDR3 in amino acids: CASIWSGGETQYF. The CDR3, as DNA: TGTGCCAGCATCTGGTCGGGGGGGGAGACCCAGTACTTC.

The chain employs TRBV4-1 and TRBJ2-6, with TRBD2 matching 9 bases. Germline V gives CDR1 MGHRA, CDR2 YSYEKL. The CDR3 is 20 amino acids. Trimming cost V 4 bases and J 0 bases; bases outside gene matches: 13. This CDR3 is CASSPRTSGGSLSGANVLTF. The CDR3 DNA is TGCGCCAGCAGCCCAAGGACAAGCGGGGGGTCTCTCTCTGGGGCCAACGTCCTGACTTTC.

The chain is built from TRBV29-1 and TRBJ2-3, with D possibly TRBD2 on 5 matching bases. The CDR3 has 13 residues. Trimming cost V 4 bases and J 0 bases, with 8 bases left between them. The germline V gene has CDR1 SQVTM and CDR2 ANQGSEA. Here the CDR3 DNA reads TGCAGCGTTGTTCGGACTAGCACAGATACGCAGTATTTT. It is translated as CSVVRTSTDTQYF.

CDR3 loop: CATALGKNTEAFF. CDR3 coding DNA: TGTGCCACCGCCTTGGGCAAGAACACTGAAGCTTTCTTT. The J gene is TRBJ1-1, the V gene TRBV27; D is unclear. CDR1 is MNHEY, CDR2 SMNVEV, per germline (reference sequence). V lost 10 bases and J lost 1, with 13 bases in between. The CDR3 spans 13 residues.

This chain links TRBV19 with TRBJ2-7; tentatively, D is TRBD1 or TRBD2 (5 bases each). V was cut by 5 bases and J by 5 bases, with 13 bases left in between. The germline V gene encodes CDR1 LNHDA and CDR2 SQIVND (reference sequence). The CDR3 is 13 amino acids. In DNA form, the CDR3 reads TGTGCCAGTAGTCCCCGGGGCTACCACGAGCAGTACTTC. Translating gives CASSPRGYHEQYF.

The genes are TRBV5-1 and TRBJ2-1; D unresolved. The CDR3 extends over 14 amino acids. V lost 6 bases and J 5 bases, leaving 15 bases between the germline ends. Looked up from germline, CDR1 is SGHRS and CDR2 is YFSETQ. The CDR3, as DNA: TGCGCCAGCACCAGAGGTGTCCAGAACAATGAGCAGTTCTTC. Encoded protein: CASTRGVQNNEQFF.

V and J are TRBV29-1 and TRBJ2-5; weak D call: TRBD2 (8 bases). Germline CDR1 SQVTM, CDR2 ANQGSEA. Trimming pared 6 bases from V and 4 bases from J, leaving 18 bases between. This CDR3 contains 14 residues. This chain's CDR3 is CSVQQGTRGETQYF. The CDR3 nucleotides are TGCAGCGTACAACAGGGGACTAGGGGAGAGACCCAGTACTTC.

This clone was counted between two and nine times. This specimen includes other DNA sequences encoding the same CDR3. This chain links TRBV19 with TRBJ2-3; possible D gene TRBD1, 5 bases. CDR3 size: 13 residues. Germline CDR1 LNHDA, CDR2 SQIVND (reference sequence). Deletions cut 4 bases from V and 3 bases from J, with 8 bases between. For the CDR3, the DNA is TGTGCCAGTAGTACAGGGCGGACAGATACGCAGTATTTT. Encoded protein: CASSTGRTDTQYF.

This clone was detected a few times. This chain links TRBV5-6 with TRBJ2-3; D is possibly TRBD1 (5 bases). The CDR3 contains 15 residues. CDR1 is SGHDT, CDR2 YYEEEE, per germline. Trimming removed 0 bases from V and 0 bases from J, with 8 bases in between. CDR3 coding DNA: TGTGCCAGCAGCTTGGGGTCAGGGAGCACAGATACGCAGTATTTT. It specifies CASSLGSGSTDTQYF.

This clone was seen a few times. V is TRBV30 and J is TRBJ1-2, with D perhaps matching TRBD1 (6 bases). Per the germline V gene, CDR1 is GTSNPN and CDR2 is SVGIG (reference sequence). Trimming stripped 0 bases from V and 7 bases from J, with 18 bases between. The CDR3 has 15 residues. The chain's CDR3 is CAWSVGLSRGAGYTF. CDR3 bases: TGTGCCTGGAGTGTAGGCTTGTCCAGGGGCGCTGGCTACACCTTC.

The V call is TRBV29-1, the J call TRBJ2-3; weak D call: TRBD1 (5 bases). The V end was cut by 6 bases, the J end by 2 bases, with 15 bases between. Germline V CDR1 and CDR2: SQVTM, ANQGSEA. CDR3 size: 14 residues. The CDR3, as DNA: TGCAGCGTCAAGGGGAACTATGTCACAGATACGCAGTATTTT. Protein product: CSVKGNYVTDTQYF.